What follows are 9 T cell receptor beta chains derived from one specimen sequenced in a study of shared clonotypes between healthy human individuals. Assay: immunoSEQ multiplex PCR; the TCRdb copy retains only in-frame clones and omits some. In the table there are 850,000 to 1,100,000 clones, around three quarters of which are singletons. Material for sequencing was memory CD4+ T cells from PBMCs. Subset indicated: CD45RA-negative fraction. These receptors came from a man aged 18-30 years in good health. Some clones in this sample may be carry-over from other donors' samples.

This chain uses TRBV10-1 with TRBJ2-3, with a possible D match to TRBD2 (6 bases). Germline V gene lookup returns CDR1 WNHNN and CDR2 SYGVQD (reference sequence). The CDR3 totals 17 residues. Trimming cost V 3 bases and J 3 bases, with 19 bases left between them. In nucleotides, the CDR3 is TGCGCCAGCAGTGATAGAATCTGGGGAGGCCGGACAGATACGCAGTATTTT. The encoded protein is CASSDRIWGGRTDTQYF.

The gene calls are TRBV9 and TRBJ2-1, with D possibly TRBD1 on 6 matching bases. Germline V gene data show CDR1 as SGDLS and CDR2 as YYNGEE. Trimming shortened V by 4 bases and J by 4 bases, and 15 bases separated the two germline ends. This CDR3 spans 15 amino acids. The CDR3 region is CASSLAGERYNEQFF. The CDR3 nucleotides read TGTGCCAGCAGCCTCGCAGGGGAGAGGTACAATGAGCAGTTCTTC.

The rearrangement joins TRBV9 to TRBJ2-1; a possible D gene is TRBD1 (5 bases). The V gene's germline CDR1 is SGDLS and CDR2 YYNGEE. This CDR3 region has 15 residues. Trimming removed 4 bases at V and 6 bases at J, with 17 bases between. Written as DNA, the CDR3 is TGTGCCAGCAGCCTCGAAGGGGCGCCTGGCAATGAGCAGTTCTTC. Encoded protein: CASSLEGAPGNEQFF.

This chain links TRBV5-1 with TRBJ2-5; TRBD2 might be the D (7 bases). Germline CDR1 SGHRS, CDR2 YFSETQ. The V gene lost 0 bases and the J gene lost 3 bases, with 15 bases spanning the gap. There are 16 residues in the CDR3. CDR3 loop: CASSLVGRGAKETQYF. CDR3 in DNA: TGCGCCAGCAGCTTGGTCGGCCGGGGGGCAAAAGAGACCCAGTACTTC.

The chain employs TRBV7-3 and TRBJ2-1; weak D call: TRBD2 (5 bases). V was pared by 5 bases and J by 8 bases, with 19 bases between. The germline gives CDR1 SGHTA, CDR2 FQGTGA. The CDR3 extends over 15 amino acids. The CDR3 loop is CASSRDSASGDEQFF. Written as DNA, the CDR3 is TGTGCCAGCAGCCGGGATAGCGCCAGCGGCGATGAGCAGTTCTTC.

A remark on this clone: Other DNA sequences in the sample encode the same CDR3. The chain carries TRBV18 and TRBJ2-7; possibly TRBD2 for D (6 bases). V dropped 3 bases and J dropped 5 bases, with 8 bases sitting between them. Germline V gene data show CDR1 as KGHSH and CDR2 as LQKENI. There are 12 residues in the CDR3. CDR3 nucleotides: TGTGCCAGCTCACCGAGACTAGACGAGCAGTACTTC. Its protein product is CASSPRLDEQYF.

This clone occurred a few times. The chain uses TRBV13 and TRBJ2-1; 14 bases agree with TRBD2. This CDR3 spans 16 amino acids. With V trimmed by 5 bases and J by 7 bases, 7 bases remained unmatched. In germline, CDR1 is PRHDT, CDR2 FYEKMQ (reference sequence). For the CDR3, the DNA is TGTGCCAGCAGCACCCGACTAGCGGGAGGGTTGAATGAGCAGTTCTTC. Its protein is CASSTRLAGGLNEQFF.

The rearrangement joins TRBV7-3 to TRBJ2-2, with D perhaps matching TRBD2 (5 bases). The CDR3 consists of 16 residues. Per germline, CDR1 SGHTA and CDR2 FQGTGA. The V gene lost 5 bases and the J gene lost 3 bases, with 16 bases spanning the gap. CDR3 amino acids: CASSLLASGDTGELFF. DNA of the CDR3: TGTGCCAGCAGCCTCCTCGCGTCCGGGGACACCGGGGAGCTGTTTTTT. The full variable domain, rest sourced from reference TRBV7-3 and TRBJ2-2, is GAGVSQTPSNKVTEKGKYVELRCDPISGHTALYWYRQSLGQGPEFLIYFQGTGAADDSGLPNDRFFAVRPEGSVSTLKIQRTERGDSAVYLCASSLLASGDTGELFFGEGSRLTVL.

The chain has TRBV28 and TRBJ2-7; a possible D gene is TRBD1 (6 bases). The V end lost 7 bases, the J end lost 0 bases, and 10 bases lay between the germline ends. From germline, CDR1 is MDHEN and CDR2 SYDVKM. The CDR3 has 13 amino acids. In DNA form, the CDR3 reads TGTGCCAGCAAAGGACAGCACTCCTACGAGCAGTACTTC. Translated, it gives CASKGQHSYEQYF.